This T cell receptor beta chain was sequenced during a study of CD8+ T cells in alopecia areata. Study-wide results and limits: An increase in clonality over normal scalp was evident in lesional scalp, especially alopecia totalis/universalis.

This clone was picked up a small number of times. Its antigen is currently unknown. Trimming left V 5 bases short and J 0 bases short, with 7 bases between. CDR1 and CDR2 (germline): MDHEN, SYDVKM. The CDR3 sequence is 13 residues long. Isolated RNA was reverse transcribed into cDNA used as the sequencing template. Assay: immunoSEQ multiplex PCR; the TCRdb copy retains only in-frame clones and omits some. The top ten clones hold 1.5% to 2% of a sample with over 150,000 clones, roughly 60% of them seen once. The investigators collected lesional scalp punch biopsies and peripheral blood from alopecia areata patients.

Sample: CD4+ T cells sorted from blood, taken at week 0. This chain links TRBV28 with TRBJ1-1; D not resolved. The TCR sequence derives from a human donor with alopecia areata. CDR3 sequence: CASSPVVNTEAFF. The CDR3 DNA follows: TGTGCCAGCAGTCCCGTTGTGAACACTGAAGCTTTCTTT.